The clone carrying this T cell receptor (beta chain) was counted a single time. This sample was taken from a study of patients and donors after allogeneic stem cell transplantation. J gave up 4 bases and V 7 bases, and 7 bases lay outside the gene matches. Per germline, CDR1 DFQATT and CDR2 SNEGSKA (reference sequence). This CDR3 is 13 amino acids long. TCRdb recomputed calls from the RT-PCR reads with MiXCR, one row per CDR3 protein. Of approximately 160,000 distinct CDR3 sequences in the sample, roughly 31% were seen once. The chain has TRBV20-1 and TRBJ2-1; 7 bases line up with TRBD1. This clonotype was sampled from a human donor who was either an allogeneic HSCT recipient or a stem cell or donor lymphocyte infusion donor (not recorded which). It is not recorded whose cells these are; they may come from a transplant donor. The sample comprised blood, either unsorted or a sorted T cell fraction (not recorded which). This CDR3 reads CSGPGQPYNEQFF. The CDR3 coding sequence is TGCAGTGGTCCGGGACAGCCATACAATGAGCAGTTCTTC.